This T cell receptor beta chain appears in the sequencing data of a study of blood T cell repertoires in COVID-19. About the research overall: The analysed material was cDNA or gDNA that came from T cells, B-cell-depleted T cells, or PBMCs.

In the source study's methods: Estimated nucleated cell counts came from reference gene primer amplification. Libraries were prepared by immunoSEQ multiplex PCR; TCRdb keeps only in-frame clonotypes and omits some of them. Clone size and V and J calls were adopted from that table, with D and trimming inferred from the DNA. The sample records about 30,000 clones, roughly three quarters being singletons. V lost 4 bases and J 10 bases, leaving 11 bases between the germline ends. The CDR3 totals 13 residues. Germline loops: CDR1 MGHDK, CDR2 SYGVNS. This rearrangement joins TRBV25-1 to TRBJ1-6; D ambiguous. The TCR sequence derives from an older woman with acute or convalescent COVID-19. The specimen was peripheral blood. The CDR3 sequence is CASSGTSKSPLHF. CDR3 nucleotides: TGTGCCAGCAGTGGGACTTCAAAATCACCCCTCCACTTT.